This is a list of T cell receptor beta chains from one sample in a study of neoadjuvant anti-PD-1 for oral cavity cancer. Profiling relied on immunoSEQ multiplex PCR, and the TCRdb table lists in-frame clones only, not all of them. Here the sample spans 40,000 to 50,000 clones, around 79% being singletons. This specimen was PBMCs, taken after nivolumab (anti-PD-1) treatment. Receptors originate from a person between 40 and 80 years old with oral cavity squamous cell carcinoma. Each CDR3 is given with its conserved first and last residue. D genes are given only for firm matches. A clone size is listed for some rows: how often the clone was seen (once, few, many), or a class if it is expanded.

J: TRBJ1-1
V: TRBV6-1
D: NA
size: once
DNA: TGTGCCAGCAGGACCGGGAGGGGCACTGAAGCTTTCTTT
CDR3: CASRTGRGTEAFF

J: TRBJ1-1
V: TRBV5-1
D: TRBD1
size: few
DNA: TGCGCCAGCAGCTTGGGGGGACAGGTGAACACTGAAGCTTTCTTT
CDR3: CASSLGGQVNTEAFF

J: TRBJ2-7
V: TRBV5-1
D: NA
size: NA
DNA: TGCGCCAGCAGCTTGGAAGGGACGGGCTCCTACGAGCAGTACTTC
CDR3: CASSLEGTGSYEQYF

J: TRBJ2-1
V: TRBV29-1
D: TRBD2
size: once
DNA: TGCAGCGTGAGGACTAGCATAAATGAGCAGTTCTTC
CDR3: CSVRTSINEQFF

J: TRBJ2-7
V: TRBV27
D: TRBD2
size: NA
DNA: TGTGCCAGCAGTCCTAGCGGGGGCTCCTACGAGCAGTACTTC
CDR3: CASSPSGGSYEQYF

J: TRBJ2-7
V: TRBV9
D: NA
size: few
DNA: TGTGCCAGCAGCCCGAGGCTCGGGGGTCTGAGAGCCTACGAGCAGTACTTC
CDR3: CASSPRLGGLRAYEQYF

J: TRBJ2-1
V: TRBV7-9
D: TRBD2
size: NA
DNA: TGTGCCAGCAGCCCCGGGGGGACTAGGATGAATGAGCAGTTCTTC
CDR3: CASSPGGTRMNEQFF

J: TRBJ2-1
V: TRBV5-1
D: NA
size: once
DNA: TGCGCCAGCAGCTTGGAGGGCGATGAGCAGTTCTTC
CDR3: CASSLEGDEQFF

J: TRBJ1-5
V: TRBV27
D: NA
size: NA
DNA: TGTGCCAGCAGTTTATCCGGTCTTAGCAATCAGCCCCAGCATTTT
CDR3: CASSLSGLSNQPQHF

J: TRBJ2-2
V: TRBV2
D: NA
size: NA
DNA: TGTGCCAGCAGAGCCGGGACAAAGAACACCGGGGAGCTGTTTTTT
CDR3: CASRAGTKNTGELFF

J: TRBJ2-3
V: TRBV6-5
D: NA
size: NA
DNA: TGTGCCAGCAGTTCCGACGGGACAGATACGCAGTATTTT
CDR3: CASSSDGTDTQYF

J: TRBJ2-1
V: TRBV5-4
D: NA
size: NA
DNA: TGTGCCAGCAGCTTGGCGAGGTTAAATGAGCAGTTCTTC
CDR3: CASSLARLNEQFF

J: TRBJ1-3
V: TRBV10-1
D: NA
size: NA
DNA: TGCGCCAGCAGTGCCGGGAACTCTGGAAACACCATATATTTT
CDR3: CASSAGNSGNTIYF

J: TRBJ2-1
V: TRBV15
D: NA
size: NA
DNA: TGTGCCACCAGCAGAGAACGGATAGGTGAGCAGTTCTTC
CDR3: CATSRERIGEQFF

J: TRBJ1-1
V: TRBV27
D: NA
size: once
DNA: TGTGCCAGCAGCCTTAATAGCCAGGCTGAAGCTTTCTTT
CDR3: CASSLNSQAEAFF

J: TRBJ2-1
V: TRBV6-1
D: NA
size: NA
DNA: TGTGCCAGCAGGCCCACAGGGAGCAATGAGCAGTTCTTC
CDR3: CASRPTGSNEQFF

J: TRBJ2-7
V: TRBV12-1
D: NA
size: NA
DNA: TGTGCCAGCATCGGAGGCCTAGCGGGAGAGGAGTCCTACGAGCAGTACTTC
CDR3: CASIGGLAGEESYEQYF

J: TRBJ2-7
V: TRBV7-6
D: NA
size: NA
DNA: TGTGCCAGCAGCTTAAATCAGGGCAGGGCCTCCCACGAGCAGTACTTC
CDR3: CASSLNQGRASHEQYF

J: TRBJ1-4
V: TRBV5-1
D: NA
size: NA
DNA: TGCGCCAGCAGCCCCGTCAGTACTAATGAAAAACTGTTTTTT
CDR3: CASSPVSTNEKLFF

J: TRBJ2-7
V: TRBV7-8
D: NA
size: NA
DNA: TGTGCCAGCAGCTTCGGACGGCGCTCCTACGAGCAGTACTTC
CDR3: CASSFGRRSYEQYF

J: TRBJ2-6
V: TRBV10-2
D: NA
size: few
DNA: TGCGCCAGCAGCGGGGGAATTGCCAACGTCCTGACTTTC
CDR3: CASSGGIANVLTF

J: TRBJ2-3
V: TRBV9
D: TRBD2
size: NA
DNA: TGTGCCAGCAGCGAATACCCCGCGGGGGCGCTTAGCGGGGGGGCCGGAGACCTCACGGATACGCAGTATTTT
CDR3: CASSEYPAGALSGGAGDLTDTQYF

J: TRBJ2-7
V: TRBV19
D: NA
size: NA
DNA: TGTGCCAGCAAAAGGGGAGGGGGGTCGTCCTACGAGCAGTACTTC
CDR3: CASKRGGGSSYEQYF

J: TRBJ2-7
V: TRBV7-3
D: TRBD2
size: NA
DNA: TGTGCCAGCAGCTTAACTAGCGGGAGACTTTTCTACGAGCAGTACTTC
CDR3: CASSLTSGRLFYEQYF

J: TRBJ1-3
V: TRBV7-9
D: NA
size: NA
DNA: TGTGCCAGCAGCTTCGCCCAAGCCCACGGCTTCTCTGGAAACACCATATATTTT
CDR3: CASSFAQAHGFSGNTIYF

J: TRBJ1-5
V: TRBV19
D: NA
size: NA
DNA: TGTGCCAGTAGCCCCAGGTGGGGGCATGATCAGCCCCAGCATTTT
CDR3: CASSPRWGHDQPQHF

J: TRBJ2-1
V: TRBV28
D: TRBD1
size: NA
DNA: TGTGCCAGCTACGGACAGGGGGCAAGGAATGAGCAGTTCTTC
CDR3: CASYGQGARNEQFF

J: TRBJ1-5
V: TRBV6-4
D: NA
size: NA
DNA: TGTGCCAGCAGTGTCCTCGCAAGACCCCAGCCCCAGCATTTT
CDR3: CASSVLARPQPQHF

J: TRBJ1-6
V: TRBV5-1
D: NA
size: NA
DNA: TGCGCCAGCAGCTTGGAACCAGGGGAGGATTCACCCCTCCACTTT
CDR3: CASSLEPGEDSPLHF

J: TRBJ2-4
V: TRBV5-1
D: TRBD1
size: NA
DNA: TGCGCCAGCAGCTTGGAGGGACAGGGAATACGAAACATTCAGTACTTC
CDR3: CASSLEGQGIRNIQYF

J: TRBJ1-2
V: TRBV27
D: NA
size: NA
DNA: TGTGCCAGCAGTTTGAGGTTACGGGGGGTGATGTATGGCTACACCTTC
CDR3: CASSLRLRGVMYGYTF

J: TRBJ2-5
V: TRBV5-4
D: NA
size: NA
DNA: TGTGCCAGCAGCTTGGTCAGGGGCCAGGGAGAGACCCAGTACTTC
CDR3: CASSLVRGQGETQYF

J: TRBJ2-7
V: TRBV10-3
D: NA
size: NA
DNA: TGTGCCATCAGTGAGTCCACAGACTACGAGCAGTACTTC
CDR3: CAISESTDYEQYF

J: TRBJ2-1
V: TRBV28
D: NA
size: few
DNA: TGTGCCAGCAGTCCTAGAGCTGAGCAGTTCTTC
CDR3: CASSPRAEQFF

J: TRBJ2-5
V: TRBV5-1
D: TRBD1
size: NA
DNA: TGCGCCAGCAGCTCAGGGGGTATTAGAAAAGAGACCCAGTACTTC
CDR3: CASSSGGIRKETQYF

J: TRBJ1-1
V: TRBV20-1
D: NA
size: NA
DNA: TGCAGTGCTTTTCGGCTGCCTGAAGCTTTCTTT
CDR3: CSAFRLPEAFF

J: TRBJ2-7
V: TRBV5-1
D: TRBD2
size: NA
DNA: TGCGCCAGCAGCTGGGGGCCTAGCGGGAGAGAGCAGTACTTC
CDR3: CASSWGPSGREQYF

J: TRBJ1-1
V: TRBV7-2
D: NA
size: NA
DNA: TGTGCCAGCAGTTTCCGACGGAACACTGAAGCTTTCTTT
CDR3: CASSFRRNTEAFF

J: TRBJ2-1
V: TRBV6-5
D: NA
size: NA
DNA: TGTGCCAGTTTCCCCCAGGGAAGCTACAATGAGCAGTTCTTC
CDR3: CASFPQGSYNEQFF

J: TRBJ1-5
V: TRBV2
D: NA
size: NA
DNA: TGTGCCAGCACGCCTACGGGGGGGGGCAAACAGCCCCAGCATTTT
CDR3: CASTPTGGGKQPQHF

J: TRBJ2-7
V: TRBV11-2
D: TRBD1
size: medium-sized
DNA: TGTGCCAGCAGCTTCGTCGCTGGACAGGGGTACGAGCAGTACTTC
CDR3: CASSFVAGQGYEQYF

J: TRBJ2-1
V: TRBV2
D: TRBD2
size: NA
DNA: TGTGCCAGCAGTGAAGTGGGGGGAACTAGCGGGGTTGAGTTCTTC
CDR3: CASSEVGGTSGVEFF

J: TRBJ1-1
V: TRBV6-1
D: NA
size: few
DNA: TGTGCCAGCAGTGAGGGACGGAAGAACACTGAAGCTTTCTTT
CDR3: CASSEGRKNTEAFF

J: TRBJ2-1
V: TRBV5-1
D: TRBD1
size: NA
DNA: TGCGCCAGCAGCTTCGGACAGGGGGGTGTTGATGAGCAGTTCTTC
CDR3: CASSFGQGGVDEQFF

J: TRBJ1-4
V: TRBV5-1
D: NA
size: once
DNA: TGCGCCAGCAGCTTGGGGTCGGGTGGTGAAAAACTGTTTTTT
CDR3: CASSLGSGGEKLFF

J: TRBJ2-5
V: TRBV5-1
D: TRBD2
size: NA
DNA: TGCGCCAGCAGCTTTATAAGGCTAGCGGGGGAGGGGACCCAGTACTTC
CDR3: CASSFIRLAGEGTQYF

J: TRBJ2-6
V: TRBV9
D: NA
size: once
DNA: TGTGCCAGCAGCTACCCTTCTGGGGCCAACGTCCTGACTTTC
CDR3: CASSYPSGANVLTF

J: TRBJ1-2
V: TRBV19
D: NA
size: once
DNA: TGTGCCAGTAGCTTTCTTTTCCCTGAGGGCTATGGCTACACCTTC
CDR3: CASSFLFPEGYGYTF

J: TRBJ1-2
V: TRBV7-2
D: NA
size: NA
DNA: TGTGCCAGCAGCTTAGAAAACTATGGCTACACCTTC
CDR3: CASSLENYGYTF

J: TRBJ2-7
V: TRBV6-1
D: TRBD2
size: NA
DNA: TGTGCCATCGCGGGGGGGAGGAACGAGCAGTACTTC
CDR3: CAIAGGRNEQYF

J: TRBJ1-6
V: TRBV7-9
D: NA
size: NA
DNA: TGTGCCAGCAGCTCGGGGGAGGGGATGATCCACTTT
CDR3: CASSSGEGMIHF

J: TRBJ2-7
V: TRBV11-2
D: NA
size: NA
DNA: TGTGCCAGCAGCTTAGATCGGGGGCCCTACGAGCAGTACTTC
CDR3: CASSLDRGPYEQYF

J: TRBJ2-5
V: TRBV14
D: NA
size: NA
DNA: TGTGCCAGCAGCCAAGTTCCTTGGCAGCCCCAAGAGACCCAGTACTTC
CDR3: CASSQVPWQPQETQYF

J: TRBJ2-5
V: TRBV4-2
D: NA
size: NA
DNA: TGTGCCAGCAGCCAAGTCTCCGGGACTCCCCAGGAGACCCAGTACTTC
CDR3: CASSQVSGTPQETQYF

J: TRBJ1-1
V: TRBV6-6
D: NA
size: NA
DNA: TGTGCCAGCTGGACTTCTTTGAACACTGAAGCTTTCTTT
CDR3: CASWTSLNTEAFF

J: TRBJ2-3
V: TRBV14
D: NA
size: NA
DNA: TGTGCCAGCAGCCAAGGAACTGGGACTAGCACAGATACGCAGTATTTT
CDR3: CASSQGTGTSTDTQYF